This paragraph covers one TCR beta chain sequence. The clone's antigen remains unknown. One base away there is no much larger clone; base qualities are not given. The protocol used for the library was the immunoSEQ multiplex PCR assay. The source is immuneACCESS, and TCRdb retained only in-frame sequences with V and J called. Part of the clones is not carried over; for the studies checked, unresolved V genes explain less than half of this, and the remainder is unexplained. This sample is represented by roughly 79,000 clones; 81% of them were singletons. Jointly, the top ten make up 3% to 5% of the sample. This sample is drawn from a study of technical replicates of blood from a few donors (dated by TCRdb to between 2016 and 2019). The CDR3 goes from the cysteine to the phenylalanine over 15 residues. Just the 45-base CDR3 DNA is kept, in frame starting at base 1. CDR1 is given as MNHNS and CDR2 as SASEGT, both from the germline V gene. Clipping removes 7 bases from V and 3 bases from J, with 7 as the unmatched junction base count.

Recombination connected TRBV6-1 to TRBJ2-1; 9 bases in the middle match TRBD2. Material for sequencing was PBMCs. This clonotype was obtained from a human donor in good health. Some clones in this sample may be carry-over from other donors' samples. The CDR3 here reads CASTEGAGGYNEQFF. Read as DNA, the sequence is TGTGCCAGCACGGAGGGAGCGGGAGGCTACAATGAGCAGTTCTTC.